In this sample, the clone carrying this TCR beta chain turned up once. Its specificity is not known. This record comes from a study of radiotherapy plus CTLA-4 blockade in lung cancer. Study in general: Objective responses arose in 18% of patients, and around 30% experienced disease control.

The study, taken as a whole, reports: Reports state that early shifts in blood T cell clones, with interferon-beta, best predicted response.

The method was immunoSEQ multiplex PCR; TCRdb's version includes in-frame clones alone and lacks a portion of them. The sample records around 110,000 clones, approximately 90% being singletons. In chemo-refractory metastatic non-small-cell lung cancer, patients got ipilimumab CTLA-4 blockade together with focal radiation. The V gene's germline CDR1 is SGHDT and CDR2 YYEEEE. The CDR3 is 13 amino acids. Trimming left V 5 bases short and J 4 bases short, with 12 bases between. The TCR sequence derives from a human donor with non-small cell lung cancer that progressed on radiotherapy plus ipilimumab. The chain links TRBV5-6 to TRBJ1-2; no definite D call. This specimen consisted of peripheral blood, obtained from a patient treated with radiotherapy plus ipilimumab. As DNA, the CDR3 is TGTGCCAGCAGTGCAACAGAGGGCTATGGCTACACCTTC. This gives the protein CASSATEGYGYTF. Filled out from reference TRBV5-6 and TRBJ1-2, the complete variable domain reads DAGVTQSPTHLIKTRGQQVTLRCSPKSGHDTVSWYQQALGQGPQFIFQYYEEEERQRGNFPDRFSGHQFPNYSSELNVNALLLGDSALYLCASSATEGYGYTFGSGTRLTVV.